This TCR beta chain came from a study of blood T cell repertoires in COVID-19. Study overall: The study drew acute and convalescent COVID-19 samples from the United States, Italy and Spain.

In the study's own analysis: Reference gene primer amplification yielded estimated nucleated cell counts. Measured with immunoSEQ multiplex PCR; TCRdb has only the in-frame clones, and not every one. D and trimming come from the DNA, and the V and J calls and clone size come from that table. This sample has approximately 350,000 clones, with 87% found just once. The CDR3 runs 17 residues. J was trimmed by 4 bases and V by 6 bases; bases with no gene match: 11. Germline CDR1 reads SGHTA; CDR2 reads FQGTGA. The origin of this receptor is a woman aged 45-65 years with COVID-19, enrolled during active disease. The sequenced sample was peripheral blood. This chain joins TRBV7-3 and TRBJ2-1; 11 positions agree with TRBD1. The CDR3 DNA reads TGTGCCAGCAGTTCCAATTCCGGGACAGGGGGGTACAATGAGCAGTTCTTC. This encodes CASSSNSGTGGYNEQFF.